Reported below is one T cell receptor (beta chain). TCRdb used MiXCR to reprocess the RACE reads, holding one entry per CDR3 protein. The sample shows 210,000 or so distinct CDR3 sequences, approximately 26% of them seen only once. CDR1 SGDLS and CDR2 YYNGEE come from the germline V gene. The CDR3 contains 18 residues. V trimming: 0 bases; J trimming: 0 bases; junction bases outside the gene matches: 7. The time point: patch test 3, about 24 weeks after DPC sensitization. The treatment is: therapeutic diphenylcyclopropenone sensitization with weekly scalp DPC. This sample stems from a study of human T cells and chemical hapten exposure.

The material sequenced was whole blood, taken in connection with sensitization to the hapten diphenylcyclopropenone (DPC). The source is a woman aged 40 to 55 with alopecia areata. Some clones in this sample may be carry-over from other donors' samples. V usage is TRBV9 and J usage is TRBJ2-3, with 10 bases matching TRBD2. This chain's CDR3 is CASSVGASGSSSTDTQYF. The CDR3, as DNA: TGTGCCAGCAGCGTAGGGGCTAGCGGGAGCTCTAGCACAGATACGCAGTATTTT.